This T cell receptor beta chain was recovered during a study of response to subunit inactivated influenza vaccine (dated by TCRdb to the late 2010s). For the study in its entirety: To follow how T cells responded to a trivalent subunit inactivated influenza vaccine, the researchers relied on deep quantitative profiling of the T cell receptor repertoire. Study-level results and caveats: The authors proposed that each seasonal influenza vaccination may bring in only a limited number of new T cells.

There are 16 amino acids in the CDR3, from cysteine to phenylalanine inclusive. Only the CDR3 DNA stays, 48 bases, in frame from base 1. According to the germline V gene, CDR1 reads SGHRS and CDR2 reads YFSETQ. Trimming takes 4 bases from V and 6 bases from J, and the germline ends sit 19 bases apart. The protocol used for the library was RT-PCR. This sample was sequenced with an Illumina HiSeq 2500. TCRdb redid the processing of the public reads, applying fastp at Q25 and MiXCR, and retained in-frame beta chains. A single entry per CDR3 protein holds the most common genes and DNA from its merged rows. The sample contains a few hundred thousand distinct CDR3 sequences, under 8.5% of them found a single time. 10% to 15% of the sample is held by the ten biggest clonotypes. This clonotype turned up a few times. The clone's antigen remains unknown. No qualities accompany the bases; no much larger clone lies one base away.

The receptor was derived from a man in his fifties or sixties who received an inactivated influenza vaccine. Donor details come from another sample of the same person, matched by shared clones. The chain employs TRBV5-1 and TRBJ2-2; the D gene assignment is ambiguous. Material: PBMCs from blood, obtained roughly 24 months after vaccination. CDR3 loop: CASSLGPVRGSGELFF. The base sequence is TGCGCCAGCAGCCTGGGCCCAGTGCGAGGCTCCGGGGAGCTGTTTTTT.